What follows are 17 T cell receptor beta chains derived from one specimen sequenced in a study of OX40 agonist ivuxolimab in advanced cancers. Produced via immunoSEQ multiplex PCR; TCRdb's table is partial and in-frame only. Among about 54,000 clones listed, around 93% were seen once. The starting material was CD4+ or CD8+ T cells sorted from blood, obtained in a trial of the OX40 agonist ivuxolimab. These receptor sequences come from an adult with an advanced solid tumor such as melanoma, head and neck, liver or kidney cancer.

The V call is TRBV30, the J call TRBJ2-1; no clear D gene. The V end was cut by 0 bases, the J end by 0 bases, with 9 bases between. This CDR3 is 15 amino acids long. Germline lookup yields CDR1 GTSNPN and CDR2 SVGIG (reference sequence). The CDR3 spells CAWSVLPSSYNEQFF. CDR3 DNA sequence: TGTGCCTGGAGTGTACTTCCTAGCTCCTACAATGAGCAGTTCTTC.

The chain is built from TRBV19 and TRBJ1-4; D might be TRBD1 (6 bases). Germline lookup yields CDR1 LNHDA and CDR2 SQIVND (reference sequence). CDR3 length: 15 residues. With 6 bases removed from V and 8 bases from J, the gap between germline ends came to 19 bases. This CDR3 is CASRSWQGSGEKLFF. The CDR3, as DNA: TGTGCCAGTAGGAGCTGGCAGGGGAGTGGAGAAAAACTGTTTTTT.

The chain employs TRBV7-3 and TRBJ2-3; D perhaps matches TRBD2 (6 bases). The CDR3 contains 12 residues. The V gene lost 5 bases and the J gene lost 6 bases, with 9 bases spanning the gap. Germline CDR1 and CDR2: SGHTA and FQGTGA. CDR3 in amino acids: CASSLLADTQYF. The DNA of the CDR3 is TGTGCCAGCAGCCTTCTAGCGGATACGCAGTATTTT.

The CDR3 here is CASSYTGSTEAFF. The CDR3 DNA follows: TGTGCCAGCAGTTACACAGGGAGCACTGAAGCTTTCTTT. The chain recombines TRBV6-5 with TRBJ1-1, with D tentatively TRBD1 (6 bases). Trimming shortened V by 2 bases and J by 4 bases, and 8 bases separated the two germline ends. Per germline, CDR1 MNHEY and CDR2 SVGAGI. This CDR3 has 13 amino acids.

In this sample, this clone turned up once. The CDR3 reads CASSQDLGPSFTDTQYF. The CDR3 coding sequence is TGTGCCAGCAGCCAAGATCTAGGACCATCCTTCACAGATACGCAGTATTTT. The chain recombines TRBV14 with TRBJ2-3; no clear D gene. The CDR3 sequence is 17 residues long. Germline V gives CDR1 SGHDN, CDR2 FVKESK. The V gene lost 0 bases and the J gene lost 2 bases, with 15 bases spanning the gap.

DNA for the CDR3: TGCGCCAGCAGCCAAGAGGCTAGCGGGAGCCCCTACGAGCAGTACTTC. Its translation: CASSQEASGSPYEQYF. The chain links TRBV4-1 to TRBJ2-7; TRBD2 agrees at 10 bases. The CDR3 runs to 16 residues. Germline V gives CDR1 MGHRA, CDR2 YSYEKL. With 0 bases clipped from V and 2 bases from J, the junction kept 4 bases outside the gene matches.

The chain employs TRBV9 and TRBJ1-6; weak D call: TRBD1 (5 bases). CDR1 and CDR2 from the germline V gene are SGDLS and YYNGEE. CDR3 length equals 15 residues. V was shortened by 3 bases and J by 11 bases, with 18 bases between the two germline ends. CDR3 residues: CASSEWDGTSTPLHF. The CDR3 DNA reads TGTGCCAGCAGCGAATGGGACGGAACAAGCACACCCCTCCACTTT.

The rearrangement links TRBV9 to TRBJ2-7; D might be TRBD2 (6 bases). The CDR3 length is 17 residues. Per germline, CDR1 SGDLS and CDR2 YYNGEE. The V end was cut by 2 bases, the J end by 4 bases, with 22 bases between. CDR3 sequence (DNA): TGTGCCAGCAGCGTTGGCGGAGGGTCTGGATATGGTTACGAGCAGTACTTC. Translated: CASSVGGGSGYGYEQYF.

This chain links TRBV19 with TRBJ1-5; maybe TRBD1 (5 bases). V lost 3 bases, J lost 1 base, and 10 bases lay in between. The germline gives CDR1 LNHDA, CDR2 SQIVND (reference sequence). This CDR3 region has 15 residues. CDR3 sequence (DNA): TGTGCCAGTAGTATCTTCTCAGGGAGCAATCAGCCCCAGCATTTT. This sequence encodes CASSIFSGSNQPQHF.

The chain couples TRBV7-9 to TRBJ1-4; a possible D gene is TRBD1 (5 bases). The CDR3 spans 14 residues. Germline lookup yields CDR1 SEHNR and CDR2 FQNEAQ (reference sequence). V lost 4 bases to trimming and J lost 2 bases, with 8 bases between them. The CDR3 loop reads CASSSDSTNEKLFF. The CDR3 nucleotides read TGTGCCAGCAGCTCCGACAGCACTAATGAAAAACTGTTTTTT.

About this clone itself: At one boundary the junction diverges from the germline segment, which might be a read error. The rearrangement joins TRBV4-3 to TRBJ1-1; D gene uncertain. Germline V lookup: CDR1 LGHNA, CDR2 YSLEER. CDR3 length: 13 residues. CDR3 bases: TGCGCCAGCAGCCAAGTGGGGAACCCTGAAGCTTTCTTT. It is translated as CASSQVGNPEAFF.

The J gene is TRBJ1-1, the V gene TRBV5-8; 8 nucleotides match TRBD1. Germline values: CDR1 SGHTS, CDR2 YDEGEE. Losses at the gene ends were 0 bases for V and 6 bases for J; bases not matched to a gene: 4. The length of the CDR3 is 14 residues. CDR3 amino acids: CASSLESGGSEAFF. CDR3 nucleotides: TGTGCCAGCAGCTTGGAGTCAGGGGGCTCTGAAGCTTTCTTT.

The genes are TRBV7-9 and TRBJ1-1, with no clear D. Germline-derived CDR1 and CDR2 are SEHNR and FQNEAQ (reference sequence). The CDR3 has 13 residues. V was trimmed by 5 bases and J by 7 bases, leaving 14 bases between them. As DNA, the CDR3 is TGTGCCAGCAGCGCTGTGGGTGGGATTGAAGCTTTCTTT. Translating it yields CASSAVGGIEAFF.

The V call is TRBV28, the J call TRBJ2-3; D ambiguous. V was pared by 3 bases and J by 6 bases, with 13 bases between. This CDR3 spans 14 amino acids. Germline lookup yields CDR1 MDHEN and CDR2 SYDVKM. The CDR3 here is CASSFRERSDTQYF. For the CDR3, the DNA is TGTGCCAGCAGTTTCCGCGAAAGGTCGGATACGCAGTATTTT.

The chain has TRBV19 and TRBJ2-2; D call uncertain. The CDR3 covers 11 residues. Germline loops: CDR1 LNHDA, CDR2 SQIVND (reference sequence). The V and J ends lost 7 bases and 5 bases respectively, with 5 bases between them. The chain's CDR3 is CASTYTGELFF. Written as DNA, the CDR3 is TGTGCCAGTACTTATACCGGGGAGCTGTTTTTT.

The CDR3 region is CASSQDSGGTDNYGYTF. The CDR3 DNA sequence: TGTGCCAGCAGCCAAGACTCGGGGGGGACAGACAACTATGGCTACACCTTC. J is TRBJ1-2 and V is TRBV14; TRBD1 aligns across 7 bases. Losses at the gene ends were 0 bases for V and 2 bases for J; bases not matched to a gene: 9. The germline V gene has CDR1 SGHDN and CDR2 FVKESK. The CDR3 is made up of 17 amino acids.

This clone was seen more than once but under ten times. The rearrangement links TRBV19 to TRBJ1-1; the D is unclear. This CDR3 contains 13 residues. Germline CDR1 and CDR2: LNHDA and SQIVND (reference sequence). The V end lost 6 bases, the J end lost 1 base, and 9 bases lay between the germline ends. This chain's CDR3 is CASRAMSNTEAFF. The CDR3 DNA sequence: TGTGCCAGTAGAGCTATGTCGAACACTGAAGCTTTCTTT.